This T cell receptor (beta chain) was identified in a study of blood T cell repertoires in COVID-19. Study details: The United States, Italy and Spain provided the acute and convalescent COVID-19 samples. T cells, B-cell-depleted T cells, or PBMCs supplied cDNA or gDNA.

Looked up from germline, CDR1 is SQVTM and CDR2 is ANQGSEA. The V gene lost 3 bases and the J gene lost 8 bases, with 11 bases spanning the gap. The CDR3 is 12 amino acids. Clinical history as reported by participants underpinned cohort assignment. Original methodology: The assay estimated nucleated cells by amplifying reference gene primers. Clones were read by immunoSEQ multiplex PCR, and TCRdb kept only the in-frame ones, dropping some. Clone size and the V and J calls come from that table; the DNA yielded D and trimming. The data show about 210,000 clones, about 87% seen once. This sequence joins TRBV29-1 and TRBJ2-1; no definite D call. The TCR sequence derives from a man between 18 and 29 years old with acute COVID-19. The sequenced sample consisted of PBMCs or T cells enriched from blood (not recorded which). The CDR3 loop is CSVDVRSDEQFF. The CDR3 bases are TGCAGCGTTGACGTCCGGTCGGATGAGCAGTTCTTC.